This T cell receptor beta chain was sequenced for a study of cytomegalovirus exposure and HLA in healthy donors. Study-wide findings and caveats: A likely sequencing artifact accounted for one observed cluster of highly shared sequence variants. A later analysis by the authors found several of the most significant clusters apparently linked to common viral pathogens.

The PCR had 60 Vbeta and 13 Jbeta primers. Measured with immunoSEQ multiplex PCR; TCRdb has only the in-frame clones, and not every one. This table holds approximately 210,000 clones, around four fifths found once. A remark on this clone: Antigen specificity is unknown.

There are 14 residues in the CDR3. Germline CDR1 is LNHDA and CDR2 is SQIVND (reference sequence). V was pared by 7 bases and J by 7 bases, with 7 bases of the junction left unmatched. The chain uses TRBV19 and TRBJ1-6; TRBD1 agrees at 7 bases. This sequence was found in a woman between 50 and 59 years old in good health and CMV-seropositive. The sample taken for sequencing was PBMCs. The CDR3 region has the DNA TGTGCCAGTAATCTTCGGGGACAGAATTCACCCCTCCACTTT. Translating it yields CASNLRGQNSPLHF.